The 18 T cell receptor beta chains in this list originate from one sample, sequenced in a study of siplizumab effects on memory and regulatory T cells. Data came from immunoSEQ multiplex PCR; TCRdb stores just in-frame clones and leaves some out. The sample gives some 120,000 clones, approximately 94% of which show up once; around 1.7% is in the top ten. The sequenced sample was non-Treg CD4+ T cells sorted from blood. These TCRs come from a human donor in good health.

This CDR3 is CASSSDRSMNTEAFF. DNA for the CDR3: TGTGCCAGCAGTTCGGACAGAAGCATGAACACTGAAGCTTTCTTT. The chain employs TRBV27 and TRBJ1-1; a weak D match, TRBD1 (6 bases). The CDR3 contains 15 residues. Germline V gene sequence: CDR1 MNHEY, CDR2 SMNVEV (reference sequence). Trimming took 4 bases from V and 0 from J, leaving 12 bases between them.

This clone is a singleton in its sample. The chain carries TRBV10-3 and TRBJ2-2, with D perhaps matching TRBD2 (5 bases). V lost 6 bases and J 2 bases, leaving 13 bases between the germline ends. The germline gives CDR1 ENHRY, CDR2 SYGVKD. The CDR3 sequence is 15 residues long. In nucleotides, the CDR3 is TGTGCCATCAGGGCAAGCGGACCTAACACCGGGGAGCTGTTTTTT. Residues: CAIRASGPNTGELFF.

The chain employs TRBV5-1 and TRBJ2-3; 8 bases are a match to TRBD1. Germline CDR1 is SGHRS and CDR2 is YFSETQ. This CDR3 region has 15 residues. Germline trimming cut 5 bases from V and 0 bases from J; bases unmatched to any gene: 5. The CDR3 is CASRAGGISTDTQYF. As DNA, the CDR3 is TGCGCCAGCAGGGCAGGGGGCATTAGCACAGATACGCAGTATTTT.

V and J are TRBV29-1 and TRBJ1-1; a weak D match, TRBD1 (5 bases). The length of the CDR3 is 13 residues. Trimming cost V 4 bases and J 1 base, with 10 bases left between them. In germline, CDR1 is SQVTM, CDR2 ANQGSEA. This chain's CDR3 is CSVVSQGNTEAFF. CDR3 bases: TGCAGCGTTGTCTCCCAGGGGAACACTGAAGCTTTCTTT.

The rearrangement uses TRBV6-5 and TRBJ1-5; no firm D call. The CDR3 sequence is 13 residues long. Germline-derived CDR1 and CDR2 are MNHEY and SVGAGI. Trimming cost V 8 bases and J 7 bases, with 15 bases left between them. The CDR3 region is CASGGRVRQPQHF. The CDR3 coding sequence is TGTGCCAGCGGTGGGAGGGTCCGACAGCCCCAGCATTTT.

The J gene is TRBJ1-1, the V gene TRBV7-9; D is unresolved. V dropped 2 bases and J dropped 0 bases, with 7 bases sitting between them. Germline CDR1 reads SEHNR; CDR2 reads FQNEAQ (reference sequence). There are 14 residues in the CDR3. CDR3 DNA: TGTGCCAGCAGCTTAACGCAGGTGAACACTGAAGCTTTCTTT. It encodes CASSLTQVNTEAFF. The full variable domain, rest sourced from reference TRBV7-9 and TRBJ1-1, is DTGVSQNPRHKITKRGQNVTFRCDPISEHNRLYWYRQTLGQGPEFLTYFQNEAQLEKSRLLSDRFSAERPKGSFSTLEIQRTEQGDSAMYLCASSLTQVNTEAFFGQGTRLTVV.

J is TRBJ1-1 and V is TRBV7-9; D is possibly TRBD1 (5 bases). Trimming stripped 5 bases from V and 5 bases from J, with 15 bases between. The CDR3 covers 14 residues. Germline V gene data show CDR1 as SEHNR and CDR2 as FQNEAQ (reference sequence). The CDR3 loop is CASSDLRVGTEAFF. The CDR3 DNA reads TGTGCCAGCAGCGATCTCAGGGTTGGAACTGAAGCTTTCTTT.

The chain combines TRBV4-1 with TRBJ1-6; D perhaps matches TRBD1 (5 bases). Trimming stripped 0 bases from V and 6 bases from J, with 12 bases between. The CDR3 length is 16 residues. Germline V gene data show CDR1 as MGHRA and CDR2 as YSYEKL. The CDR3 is CASSQDGMGRNSPLHF. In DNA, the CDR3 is TGCGCCAGCAGCCAAGATGGAATGGGACGTAATTCACCCCTCCACTTT.

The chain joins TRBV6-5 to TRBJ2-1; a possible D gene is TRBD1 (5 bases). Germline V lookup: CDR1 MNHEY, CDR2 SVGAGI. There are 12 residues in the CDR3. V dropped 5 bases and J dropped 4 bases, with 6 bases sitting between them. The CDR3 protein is CASSRQYNEQFF. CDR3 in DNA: TGTGCCAGCAGTAGACAGTACAATGAGCAGTTCTTC.

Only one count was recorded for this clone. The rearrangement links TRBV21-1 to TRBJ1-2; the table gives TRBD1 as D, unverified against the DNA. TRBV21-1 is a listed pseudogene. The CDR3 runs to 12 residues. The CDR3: CASNRDLYGYTF. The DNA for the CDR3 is TGTGCCAGCAACAGGGATCTCTATGGCTACACCTTC.

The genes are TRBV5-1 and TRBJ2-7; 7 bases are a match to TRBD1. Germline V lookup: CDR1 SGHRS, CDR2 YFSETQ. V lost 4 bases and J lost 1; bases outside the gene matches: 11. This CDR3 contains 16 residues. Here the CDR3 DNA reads TGCGCCAGCAGCCCAGGTGACAGGGCTAAATCCTACGAGCAGTACTTC. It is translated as CASSPGDRAKSYEQYF. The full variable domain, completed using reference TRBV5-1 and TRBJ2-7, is KAGVTQTPRYLIKTRGQQVTLSCSPISGHRSVSWYQQTPGQGLQFLFEYFSETQRNKGNFPGRFSGRQFSNSRSEMNVSTLELGDSALYLCASSPGDRAKSYEQYFGPGTRLTVT.

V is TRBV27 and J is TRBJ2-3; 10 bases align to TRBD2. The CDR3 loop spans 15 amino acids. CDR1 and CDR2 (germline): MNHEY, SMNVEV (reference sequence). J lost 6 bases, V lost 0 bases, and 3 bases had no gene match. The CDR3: CASSLSSGGADTQYF. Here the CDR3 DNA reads TGTGCCAGCAGTTTATCCAGCGGGGGGGCGGATACGCAGTATTTT.

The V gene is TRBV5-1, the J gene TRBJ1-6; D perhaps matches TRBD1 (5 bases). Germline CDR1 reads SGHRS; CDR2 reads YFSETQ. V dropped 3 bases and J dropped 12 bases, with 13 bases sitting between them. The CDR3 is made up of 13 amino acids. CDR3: CASSSRGELPLHF. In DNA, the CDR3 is TGCGCCAGCAGCTCCCGGGGCGAACTACCCCTCCACTTT.

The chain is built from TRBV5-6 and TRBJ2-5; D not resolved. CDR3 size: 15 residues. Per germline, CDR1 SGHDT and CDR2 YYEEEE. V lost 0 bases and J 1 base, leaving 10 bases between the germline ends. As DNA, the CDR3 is TGTGCCAGCAGCTTGGGTATAGGGCTCCAAGAGACCCAGTACTTC. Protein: CASSLGIGLQETQYF.

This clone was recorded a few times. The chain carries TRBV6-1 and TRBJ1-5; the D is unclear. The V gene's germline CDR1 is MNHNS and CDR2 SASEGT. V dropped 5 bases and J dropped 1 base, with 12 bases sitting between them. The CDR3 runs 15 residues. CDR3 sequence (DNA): TGTGCCAGCAGTACTCAGACGGCAAGCAATCAGCCCCAGCATTTT. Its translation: CASSTQTASNQPQHF.

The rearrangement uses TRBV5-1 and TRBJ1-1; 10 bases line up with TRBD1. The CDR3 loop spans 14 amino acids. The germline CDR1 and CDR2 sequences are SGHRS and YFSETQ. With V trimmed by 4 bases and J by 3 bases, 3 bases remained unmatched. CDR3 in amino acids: CASSPGQGDTEAFF. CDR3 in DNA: TGCGCCAGCAGCCCCGGACAGGGGGACACTGAAGCTTTCTTT.

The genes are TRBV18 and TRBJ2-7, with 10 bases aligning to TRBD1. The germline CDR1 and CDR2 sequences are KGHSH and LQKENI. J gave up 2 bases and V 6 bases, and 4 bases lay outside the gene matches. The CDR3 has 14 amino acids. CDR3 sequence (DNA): TGTGCCAGCTCTACCGGGACAGGGGCCTACGAGCAGTACTTC. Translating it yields CASSTGTGAYEQYF. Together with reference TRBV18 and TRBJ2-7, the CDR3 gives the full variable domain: NAGVMQNPRHLVRRRGQEARLRCSPMKGHSHVYWYRQLPEEGLKFMVYLQKENIIDESGMPKERFSAEFPKEGPSILRIQQVVRGDSAAYFCASSTGTGAYEQYFGPGTRLTVT.

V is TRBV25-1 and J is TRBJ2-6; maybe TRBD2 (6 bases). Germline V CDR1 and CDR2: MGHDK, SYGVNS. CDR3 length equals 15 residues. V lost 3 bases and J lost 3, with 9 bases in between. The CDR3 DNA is TGTGCCAGCAGTGACCAGGGACTTGGGGCCAACGTCCTGACTTTC. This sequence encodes CASSDQGLGANVLTF.